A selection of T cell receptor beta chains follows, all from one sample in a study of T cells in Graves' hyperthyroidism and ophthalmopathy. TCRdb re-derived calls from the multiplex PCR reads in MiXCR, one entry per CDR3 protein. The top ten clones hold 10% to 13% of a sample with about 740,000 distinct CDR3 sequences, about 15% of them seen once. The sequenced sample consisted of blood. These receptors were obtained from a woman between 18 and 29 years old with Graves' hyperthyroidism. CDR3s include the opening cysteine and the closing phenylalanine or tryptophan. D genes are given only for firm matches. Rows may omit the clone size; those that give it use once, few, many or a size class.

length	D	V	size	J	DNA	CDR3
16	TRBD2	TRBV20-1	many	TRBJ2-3	TGCAGTGCTAGAAAATTAGCGGGAGGTGGCACAGATACGCAGTATTTT	CSARKLAGGGTDTQYF
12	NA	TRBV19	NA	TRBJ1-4	TGTGCCAGTAGTATAGGTCCTGAAAAACTGTTTTTT	CASSIGPEKLFF
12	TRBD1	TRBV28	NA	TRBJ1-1	TGTGCCAGCAGTTTCTCCAGGGGGGGGGCTTTCTTT	CASSFSRGGAFF
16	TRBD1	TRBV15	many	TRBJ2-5	TGTGCCACCAGCAGAGATTCGGGGACAGCGAGCGAGACCCAGTACTTC	CATSRDSGTASETQYF
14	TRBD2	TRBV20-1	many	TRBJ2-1	TGCAGTGCTAGCGGGACTAGCTCCTACAATGAGCAGTTCTTC	CSASGTSSYNEQFF
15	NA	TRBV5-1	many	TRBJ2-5	TGCGCCAGCAGCTTGGGCGGCAGAACCCCAGAGACCCAGTACTTC	CASSLGGRTPETQYF
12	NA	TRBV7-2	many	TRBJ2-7	TGTGCCAGCAGCTCCGCTTGGGACGAGCAGTACTTC	CASSSAWDEQYF
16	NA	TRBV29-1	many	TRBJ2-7	TGCAGCGTTGAAGGTCTACCGGGCAGGGGGGCCCTGGAGCAGTACTTC	CSVEGLPGRGALEQYF
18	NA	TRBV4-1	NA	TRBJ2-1	TGCGCCAGCAGCCAAGAATCGCTCGCGGCCAGCTCCTACAATGAGCAGTTCTTC	CASSQESLAASSYNEQFF
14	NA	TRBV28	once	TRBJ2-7	TGTGCCAGCAGTTTAACGGGGATGCTCCACGAGCAGTACTTC	CASSLTGMLHEQYF
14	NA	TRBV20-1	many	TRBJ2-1	TGCAGTGCTCTTTGGTGGAGGGATTACAATGAGCAGTTCTTC	CSALWWRDYNEQFF
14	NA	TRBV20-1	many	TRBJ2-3	TGCAGTGCTAGGCACGGGCCTAGCACAGATACGCAGTATTTT	CSARHGPSTDTQYF
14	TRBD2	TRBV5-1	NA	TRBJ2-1	TGCGCCAGCAGCTTGTGGAGCGGGACGGATGAGCAGTTCTTC	CASSLWSGTDEQFF
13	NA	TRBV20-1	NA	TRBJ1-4	TGCAGTGCTTTGGGGGCCTCGAGAGAAAAACTGTTTTTT	CSALGASREKLFF
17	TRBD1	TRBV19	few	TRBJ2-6	TGTGCCAGTAGTACTCCGGGACAGAGCTCTGGGGCCAACGTCCTGACTTTC	CASSTPGQSSGANVLTF
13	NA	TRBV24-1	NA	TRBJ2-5	TGTGCCACCAGTGAATGGGACCAAGAGACCCAGTACTTC	CATSEWDQETQYF
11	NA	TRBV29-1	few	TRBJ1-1	TGCAGCGGGAAGTCTCAAATGGGGGCTTTCTTT	CSGKSQMGAFF
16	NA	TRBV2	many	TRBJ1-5	TGTGCCAGCAGCGTCAACCCGAATAGGGGCAATCAGCCCCAGCATTTT	CASSVNPNRGNQPQHF
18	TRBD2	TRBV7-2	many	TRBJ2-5	TGTGCCAGCAGCTTAGCGCTGGCGAGCGGGAGAGGTCGGGAGACCCAGTACTTC	CASSLALASGRGRETQYF
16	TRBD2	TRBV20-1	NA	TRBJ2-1	TGCAGTGCTTATCCCCGGCTAGCGGGAGTAGGCAATGAGCAGTTCTTC	CSAYPRLAGVGNEQFF
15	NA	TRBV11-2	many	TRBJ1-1	TGTGCCAGCAGCTTAACCGGAGGGGCAGGCACTGAAGCTTTCTTT	CASSLTGGAGTEAFF
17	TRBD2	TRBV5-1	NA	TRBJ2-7	TGCGCCAGCAGCCTCGGGACTAGCGGGGGTTTTTCCTACGAGCAGTACTTC	CASSLGTSGGFSYEQYF
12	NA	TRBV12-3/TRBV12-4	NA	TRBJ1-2	TGTGCCAGCAGCCTTGGACAGCACGGCTACACCTTC	CASSLGQHGYTF
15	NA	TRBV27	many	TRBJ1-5	TGTGCCAGCAGTTTATTGGGTGGCGGCAATCAGCCCCAGCATTTT	CASSLLGGGNQPQHF
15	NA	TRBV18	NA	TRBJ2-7	TGTGCCAGCTCAAAAGGGCTGGCTACGATCTACGAGCAGTGCTTC	CASSKGLATIYEQCF
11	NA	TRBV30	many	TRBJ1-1	TGTGCCTGGAGTTCAACAATGAAAGCTTTCTTT	CAWSSTMKAFF
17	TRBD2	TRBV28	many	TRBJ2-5	TGTGCCAGCAGTGACCCCGGGACTAGCGGGAGTGGGGAGACCCAGTACTTC	CASSDPGTSGSGETQYF
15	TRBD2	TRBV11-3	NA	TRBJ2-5	TGTGCCAGCAGCGCAAAGCGGGAGAGGGAAGAGACCCAGTACTTC	CASSAKREREETQYF
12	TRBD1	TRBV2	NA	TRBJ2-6	TGTGCCAGCAGTCAACAGGGGGCCAGGCCGGACTTC	CASSQQGARPDF
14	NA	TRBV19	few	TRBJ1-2	TGTGCCAGTAGTCCCGCAGAGATCCGATATGGCTACACCTTC	CASSPAEIRYGYTF
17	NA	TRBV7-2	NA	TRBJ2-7	TGTGCCAGCAGCTACCTTAAATTGATGGGGACCTCCTACGAGCAGTACTTC	CASSYLKLMGTSYEQYF
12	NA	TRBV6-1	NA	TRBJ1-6	TGTGCCAGCGCCTTAGGGAATTCACCCCTCCACTTT	CASALGNSPLHF
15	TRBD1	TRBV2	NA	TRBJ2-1	TGTGCCAGCAGTTCGGACAGGGTACCCGCCAATGAGCAGTTCTTC	CASSSDRVPANEQFF
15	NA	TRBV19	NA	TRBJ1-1	TGTGCCAGTAGTATTTTGTACGGTCTGAACACTGAAGCTTTCTTT	CASSILYGLNTEAFF
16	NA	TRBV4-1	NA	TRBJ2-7	TGCGCCAGCAGCCAAGATAATGGCGGAAAGGGGTACGAGCAGTACTTC	CASSQDNGGKGYEQYF
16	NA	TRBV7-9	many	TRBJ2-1	TGTGCCAGCAGCTTATCGGATCCGGGCGGGTACAATGAGCAGTTCTTC	CASSLSDPGGYNEQFF
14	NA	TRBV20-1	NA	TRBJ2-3	TGCAGTGCTAGAGTGGGCACCGCCACAGATACGCAGTATTTT	CSARVGTATDTQYF
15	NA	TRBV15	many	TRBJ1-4	TGTGCCACCAGCAGAGATGTGGGGGGTGGTGAAAAACTGTTTTTT	CATSRDVGGGEKLFF
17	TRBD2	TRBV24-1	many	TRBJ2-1	TGTGCCACCAGTGACCCGGGGACTAGCGGGGGATACAATGAGCAGTTCTTC	CATSDPGTSGGYNEQFF
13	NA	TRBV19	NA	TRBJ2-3	TGTGCCAGTAGTACACAGGGTATTGAGACGCAGTATTTT	CASSTQGIETQYF
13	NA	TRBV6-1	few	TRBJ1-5	TGTGCCACCGCGGCGGGGGCGAATCAGCCCCAGCATTTT	CATAAGANQPQHF